Below are 13 T cell receptor beta chains sequenced from a single sample in a study of patients and donors after allogeneic stem cell transplantation (dated by TCRdb to between 2020 and 2021). Library generation was performed with RT-PCR. Sequenced on a NextSeq 550. TCRdb handled the public reads itself, with Q25 trimming in fastp and clone calling in MiXCR, and kept productive beta chains. Every CDR3 protein is listed once, alongside the most common genes and DNA of its rows. The sample table records approximately 220,000 distinct CDR3 sequences; about 37% of these occur just once. Clones ranked in the top ten supply 9.5% to 13% of the sample. Material: blood, either unsorted or a sorted T cell fraction (not recorded which). Every receptor here comes from a human donor who was either an allogeneic HSCT recipient or a stem cell or donor lymphocyte infusion donor (not recorded which). It is not recorded whose cells these are; they may come from a transplant donor.

The chain is built from TRBV5-5 and TRBJ2-2; no definite D call. There are 12 residues in the CDR3. The V end was cut by 5 bases, the J end by 2 bases, with 4 bases between. CDR1 is SGHKS and CDR2 is YYEKEE in the germline V gene (reference sequence). The chain's CDR3 is CASSINTGELFF. CDR3 DNA sequence: TGTGCCAGCAGTATTAACACCGGGGAGCTGTTTTTT.

This clonotype turned up a few times. This chain links TRBV28 with TRBJ1-2, with 9 bases aligning to TRBD1. This CDR3 has 15 amino acids. Germline trimming cut 3 bases from V and 4 bases from J; bases unmatched to any gene: 6. Germline loops: CDR1 MDHEN, CDR2 SYDVKM. CDR3 nucleotide sequence: TGTGCCAGCAGTTTCCGTTTGACAGGGGGCTATGGCTACACCTTC. This codes for CASSFRLTGGYGYTF.

The chain is built from TRBV6-7 and TRBJ2-7; D is ambiguous. TRBV6-7 is an open reading frame, and its role is uncertain. CDR3 length equals 16 residues. V dropped 2 bases and J dropped 3 bases, with 17 bases sitting between them. The CDR3 region is CASSYDSPEAFYEQYF. The CDR3 DNA is TGTGCCAGCAGTTACGATAGTCCTGAAGCTTTCTACGAGCAGTACTTC.

This clonotype was detected only once. The chain has TRBV2 and TRBJ1-5; weak D call: TRBD1 (5 bases). There are 16 residues in the CDR3. Germline V gene lookup returns CDR1 SNHLY and CDR2 FYNNEI. With 2 bases removed from V and 0 bases from J, the gap between germline ends came to 11 bases. The CDR3 loop is CASSEFQGYSNQPQHF. DNA of the CDR3: TGTGCCAGCAGTGAATTTCAGGGTTATAGCAATCAGCCCCAGCATTTT.

The V call is TRBV12-3 or TRBV12-4, the J call TRBJ1-2; TRBD1 aligns across 10 bases. The CDR3 is 12 amino acids. J gave up 9 bases and V 6 bases, and 4 bases lay outside the gene matches. DNA for the CDR3: TGTGCCAGCAGCGAGGACAGGGGGAGCTACACCTTC. Translated, it gives CASSEDRGSYTF.

V usage is TRBV18 and J usage is TRBJ1-1; D remains unclear. Trimming pared 4 bases from V and 0 bases from J, leaving 9 bases between. CDR1 is KGHSH and CDR2 is LQKENI in the germline V gene. The CDR3 has 14 amino acids. The CDR3 loop is CASSRANMNTEAFF. In nucleotides, the CDR3 is TGTGCCAGCTCACGGGCTAACATGAACACTGAAGCTTTCTTT.

V and J are TRBV20-1 and TRBJ2-3, with a possible D match to TRBD2 (6 bases). This CDR3 is built from 14 residues. Germline V lookup: CDR1 DFQATT, CDR2 SNEGSKA (reference sequence). V shed 3 bases and J shed 0 bases, with 10 bases lying between them. CDR3 sequence reads: CSASGTPSTDTQYF. CDR3 coding DNA: TGCAGTGCTAGCGGGACTCCTAGCACAGATACGCAGTATTTT.

This chain uses TRBV4-1 with TRBJ2-5, with D perhaps TRBD2 (6 bases). Germline CDR1 is MGHRA and CDR2 is YSYEKL. V shed 3 bases and J shed 7 bases, with 15 bases lying between them. The CDR3 totals 14 residues. CDR3 sequence reads: CASSHRLVTGTQYF. DNA of the CDR3: TGCGCCAGCAGCCACCGACTAGTCACCGGGACCCAGTACTTC.

This clonotype has a handful of counts. The V and J genes are TRBV12-3 or TRBV12-4 and TRBJ1-5; tentative D call: TRBD1 (6 bases). With 4 bases removed from V and 5 bases from J, the gap between germline ends came to 12 bases. The CDR3 covers 14 residues. The CDR3 reads CASSSTGMYQPQHF. Here the CDR3 DNA reads TGTGCCAGCAGTTCCACAGGGATGTATCAGCCCCAGCATTTT.

This clonotype was detected a few times. The genes are TRBV12-3 or TRBV12-4 and TRBJ1-5; possible D gene TRBD1, 5 bases. This CDR3 spans 15 amino acids. The V end was cut by 3 bases, the J end by 6 bases, with 15 bases between. DNA of the CDR3: TGTGCCAGCAGTTTTCGATCGGGACGGGGTCAGCCCCAGCATTTT. Its translation is CASSFRSGRGQPQHF.

This clonotype was counted a few times. Sequence at one end of the junction differs from germline and may be a read error. This rearrangement joins TRBV29-1 to TRBJ1-1, with D unresolved. CDR3 length: 11 residues. Germline values: CDR1 SQVTM, CDR2 ANQGSEA. The CDR3 bases are TGCAGCGTAGAAGACAACACTGAAGCTTTCTTT. Protein: CSVEDNTEAFF. The whole variable domain, filled in from reference TRBV29-1 and TRBJ1-1, reads SAVISQKPSRDICQRGTSLTIQCQVDSQVTMMFWYRQQPGQSLTLIATANQGSEATYESGFVIDKFPISRPNLTFSTLTVSNMSPEDSSIYLCSVEDNTEAFFGQGTRLTVV.

In its sample, this clonotype was seen many times. The V call is TRBV12-3 or TRBV12-4, the J call TRBJ1-5, with a weak D call TRBD1 (6 bases). Deletions cut 1 base from V and 2 bases from J, with 9 bases between. This CDR3 comprises 15 residues. The CDR3 protein is CASSLGGAGNQPQHF. The CDR3 nucleotides are TGTGCCAGCAGTTTAGGGGGGGCGGGCAATCAGCCCCAGCATTTT.

The CDR3 DNA follows: TGTGCCAGCAGCCAGCACACGAAGTCCTACAATGAGCAGTTCTTC. Residues: CASSQHTKSYNEQFF. This rearrangement joins TRBV28 to TRBJ2-1; D gene ambiguous. The CDR3 loop spans 15 amino acids. Germline assignment: CDR1 MDHEN and CDR2 SYDVKM. Trimming stripped 6 bases from V and 1 base from J, with 13 bases between.